These 31 T cell receptor beta chains share one sample of origin, sequenced in a study of identical twins. MiXCR, applied by TCRdb to the 5' RACE reads, yields one record per CDR3 protein. Among hundreds of thousands of distinct CDR3 sequences, roughly 18% were seen once, and the ten largest hold less than 15%. This sample was shared with a second study, whose subject was T cells expressing NK-cell markers.

Sequencing was done on a sample of PBMCs. The receptor source for this set is a woman aged 18-29 years in good health.

V gene TRBV7-8 combines with J gene TRBJ2-5; TRBD1 matches at 8 bases. J gave up 6 bases and V 10 bases, and 10 bases lay outside the gene matches. The CDR3 loop spans 13 amino acids. Germline V gives CDR1 SGHVS, CDR2 FQNEAQ. In DNA, the CDR3 is TGTGCCACATTGACAGGGGACGGAAAGACCCAGTACTTC. It encodes CATLTGDGKTQYF.

This clonotype turned up a few times. The chain uses TRBV19 and TRBJ1-1, with D possibly TRBD1 on 5 matching bases. The CDR3 sequence is 15 residues long. V shed 3 bases and J shed 4 bases, with 15 bases lying between them. Germline V gene data show CDR1 as LNHDA and CDR2 as SQIVND (reference sequence). DNA for the CDR3: TGTGCCAGTAGTATGTTGGACCTCGGGGGCACTGAAGCTTTCTTT. Its protein is CASSMLDLGGTEAFF.

This clonotype was seen a few times. This chain uses TRBV2 with TRBJ2-7, with D possibly being TRBD1 or TRBD2 (5 bases each). The CDR3 is made up of 13 amino acids. V was cut by 8 bases and J by 7 bases, with 18 bases left in between. Looked up from germline, CDR1 is SNHLY and CDR2 is FYNNEI. CDR3 bases: TGTGCCAGCTTCCGGGACCCTGGCGGGGAGCAGTACTTC. Translated: CASFRDPGGEQYF.

The sample holds a few counts of this clonotype. The chain has TRBV5-5 and TRBJ2-7, with D perhaps being TRBD1 or TRBD2 (5 bases each). Germline CDR1 SGHKS, CDR2 YYEKEE (reference sequence). Trimming left V 6 bases short and J 6 bases short, with 19 bases between. The CDR3 contains 14 residues. Written as DNA, the CDR3 is TGTGCCAGCACTCCGGAGGTGGGGACGACCGAGCAGTACTTC. Translation: CASTPEVGTTEQYF.

The V gene is TRBV20-1, the J gene TRBJ2-7; the match to TRBD2 covers 9 bases. The CDR3 has 16 residues. Germline V gene lookup returns CDR1 DFQATT and CDR2 SNEGSKA (reference sequence). J was trimmed by 5 bases and V by 0 bases; bases with no gene match: 11. The DNA for the CDR3 is TGCAGTGCTAGAGATGGTCGCGGGGGGGCCGTCAACGAGCAGTACTTC. It is translated as CSARDGRGGAVNEQYF.

In its sample, this clonotype was seen a few times. V usage is TRBV11-2 and J usage is TRBJ2-3; D uncertain. This CDR3 is 18 amino acids long. Germline CDR1 and CDR2: SGHAT and FQNNGV. Trimming removed 5 bases at V and 0 bases at J, with 21 bases between. This CDR3 reads CASSNGLEEVVSTDTQYF. CDR3 DNA: TGTGCCAGCAGCAATGGGTTAGAAGAGGTGGTTAGCACAGATACGCAGTATTTT. The entire variable domain, with the rest obtained from reference TRBV11-2 and TRBJ2-3, is as follows: EAGVAQSPRYKIIEKRQSVAFWCNPISGHATLYWYQQILGQGPKLLIQFQNNGVVDDSQLPKDRFSAERLKGVDSTLKIQPAKLEDSAVYLCASSNGLEEVVSTDTQYFGPGTRLTVL.

V gene TRBV25-1 combines with J gene TRBJ1-4; TRBD1 might be the D (5 bases). The CDR3 totals 15 residues. The V end was cut by 1 base, the J end by 6 bases, with 12 bases between. CDR1 and CDR2 from the germline V gene are MGHDK and SYGVNS. CDR3 in amino acids: CASSEWGVGDEKLFF. The CDR3 bases are TGTGCCAGCAGTGAATGGGGAGTAGGGGATGAAAAACTGTTTTTT.

The rearrangement links TRBV25-1 to TRBJ2-7; TRBD1 agrees at 11 bases. The CDR3 spans 14 residues. The ends lost 4 bases at V and 8 bases at J; junction bases unmatched: 7. CDR1 MGHDK and CDR2 SYGVNS come from the germline V gene. The CDR3 DNA reads TGTGCCAGCAGTGGCCCCGGACAGGGGGCTCAGCAGTACTTC. It yields the protein CASSGPGQGAQQYF.

This chain joins TRBV27 and TRBJ2-7, with 10 nucleotides matching TRBD2. The CDR3 sequence is 14 residues long. Germline V gene data show CDR1 as MNHEY and CDR2 as SMNVEV (reference sequence). J lost 5 bases, V lost 3 bases, and 4 bases had no gene match. The CDR3 sequence is CASSFLGLADEQYF. CDR3 in DNA: TGTGCCAGCAGTTTTCTCGGACTAGCGGACGAGCAGTACTTC.

This chain connects TRBV5-1 to TRBJ2-1; 7 nucleotides line up with TRBD2. Trimming cost V 5 bases and J 2 bases; bases outside gene matches: 10. The germline CDR1 and CDR2 sequences are SGHRS and YFSETQ. This CDR3 spans 16 amino acids. CDR3 region: CASSRTGTTAYNEQFF. CDR3 DNA sequence: TGCGCCAGCAGTCGAACCGGGACTACCGCCTACAATGAGCAGTTCTTC.

The genes are TRBV6-2 or TRBV6-3 and TRBJ2-1, with a possible D match to TRBD2 (5 bases). V lost 5 bases, J lost 8 bases, and 16 bases lay in between. CDR3 length equals 14 residues. Germline V gene lookup returns CDR1 MNHEY and CDR2 SVGEGT. This CDR3 reads CASSPPRGADEQFF. CDR3 nucleotide sequence: TGTGCCAGCAGTCCCCCCCGGGGAGCTGATGAGCAGTTCTTC.

The CDR3 reads CASSQGRQGTGANVLTF. The CDR3 DNA sequence: TGTGCCAGCAGCCAGGGGAGACAGGGGACTGGGGCCAACGTCCTGACTTTC. This chain joins TRBV3-1 and TRBJ2-6, with 8 nucleotides matching TRBD1. Germline V gene data show CDR1 as LGHDT and CDR2 as YNNKEL (reference sequence). The CDR3 has 17 residues. The V and J ends lost 3 bases and 2 bases, in that order; junction bases with no gene match: 6.

This chain uses TRBV29-1 with TRBJ2-1, with TRBD2 matching over 8 bases. With 6 bases clipped from V and 2 bases from J, the junction kept 15 bases outside the gene matches. Looked up from germline, CDR1 is SQVTM and CDR2 is ANQGSEA. This CDR3 is 17 amino acids long. The DNA for the CDR3 is TGCAGCGTGGGGGGGAAAAGCGGGAGTGGCCCCTACAATGAGCAGTTCTTC. Its translation is CSVGGKSGSGPYNEQFF.

This chain joins TRBV20-1 and TRBJ2-3; D is undetermined. The CDR3 consists of 13 residues. Trimming shortened V by 3 bases and J by 0 bases, and 7 bases separated the two germline ends. The germline CDR1 and CDR2 sequences are DFQATT and SNEGSKA (reference sequence). The CDR3 region is CSASRMSTDTQYF. Here the CDR3 DNA reads TGCAGTGCTAGTCGGATGAGCACAGATACGCAGTATTTT.

This clonotype was seen many times. The chain joins TRBV12-3 or TRBV12-4 to TRBJ2-5, with a tentative D call TRBD2 (6 bases). Trimming shortened V by 5 bases and J by 4 bases, and 20 bases separated the two germline ends. The CDR3 covers 16 residues. The CDR3 sequence: CASSTSSGWGGETQYF. DNA for the CDR3: TGTGCCAGCAGTACCTCAAGCGGGTGGGGCGGAGAGACCCAGTACTTC.

The chain joins TRBV12-3 or TRBV12-4 to TRBJ2-1; 12 bases agree with TRBD2. The CDR3 loop spans 16 amino acids. J gave up 7 bases and V 7 bases, and 11 bases lay outside the gene matches. This chain's CDR3 is CASTETSGGWGNEQFF. In DNA, the CDR3 is TGTGCCAGCACCGAGACTAGCGGGGGCTGGGGAAATGAGCAGTTCTTC.

The chain carries TRBV19 and TRBJ2-5; 11 nucleotides align to TRBD2. Germline lookup yields CDR1 LNHDA and CDR2 SQIVND (reference sequence). The CDR3 is made up of 16 amino acids. Trimming cost V 6 bases and J 5 bases; bases outside gene matches: 11. The CDR3 region is CASSDPTSGGLETQYF. In nucleotides, the CDR3 is TGTGCCAGTAGCGATCCAACTAGCGGGGGTTTGGAGACCCAGTACTTC.

This clonotype was counted only a few times. The chain employs TRBV5-1 and TRBJ1-1; D gene uncertain. V was pared by 0 bases and J by 3 bases, with 6 bases between. Germline-derived CDR1 and CDR2 are SGHRS and YFSETQ. The CDR3 spans 13 residues. The CDR3 region has the DNA TGCGCCAGCAGCTTGGCGACGGACACTGAAGCTTTCTTT. This translates into CASSLATDTEAFF.

The rearrangement joins TRBV20-1 to TRBJ2-7, with D hard to call. The CDR3 consists of 11 residues. V lost 4 bases and J lost 4, with 8 bases in between. The germline gives CDR1 DFQATT, CDR2 SNEGSKA (reference sequence). The CDR3 here is CSAMESYEQYF. The CDR3 DNA follows: TGCAGTGCTATGGAGAGTTACGAGCAGTACTTC.

The chain recombines TRBV12-3 or TRBV12-4 with TRBJ2-7; D possibly corresponds to TRBD2 (6 bases). CDR3 length equals 14 residues. V lost 4 bases, J lost 3 bases, and 13 bases lay in between. For the CDR3, the DNA is TGTGCCAGCAGTTCCGGACTATCACTCTACGAGCAGTACTTC. Its translation is CASSSGLSLYEQYF.

The genes are TRBV30 and TRBJ2-4; a weak D match, TRBD2 (6 bases). CDR1 is GTSNPN and CDR2 is SVGIG in the germline V gene (reference sequence). CDR3 size: 15 residues. V was trimmed by 2 bases and J by 0 bases, leaving 11 bases between them. CDR3 in DNA: TGTGCCTGGAGTTGGGGGGACCTAGCCAAAAACATTCAGTACTTC. The encoded protein is CAWSWGDLAKNIQYF.

The rearrangement links TRBV7-8 to TRBJ2-7, with D maybe TRBD2 (5 bases). The V gene lost 1 base and the J gene lost 4 bases, with 11 bases spanning the gap. The CDR3 runs to 14 residues. Germline assignment: CDR1 SGHVS and CDR2 FQNEAQ. The CDR3 DNA follows: TGTGCCAGCAGCTTAGACCCGGGGTCGTACGAGCAGTACTTC. Protein: CASSLDPGSYEQYF. The variable domain in full, completed from reference TRBV7-8 and TRBJ2-7, reads GAGVSQSPRYKVAKRGQDVALRCDPISGHVSLFWYQQALGQGPEFLTYFQNEAQLDKSGLPSDRFFAERPEGSVSTLKIQRTQQEDSAVYLCASSLDPGSYEQYFGPGTRLTVT.

This clonotype was found a few times. V and J are TRBV13 and TRBJ2-1; the D is unclear. Between the trimmed V and J ends, which lost 0 bases and 8 bases, there was a span of 11 bases. The CDR3 contains 14 residues. Germline CDR1 is PRHDT and CDR2 is FYEKMQ (reference sequence). CDR3 in amino acids: CASSLGRSGDEQFF. The DNA of the CDR3 is TGTGCCAGCAGCTTAGGTCGGAGTGGCGATGAGCAGTTCTTC.

The rearrangement joins TRBV4-1 to TRBJ1-6, with D uncertain. The CDR3 is made up of 13 amino acids. Trimming took 0 bases from V and 11 from J, leaving 8 bases between them. Germline V CDR1 and CDR2: MGHRA, YSYEKL. The CDR3 loop reads CASSQDSLPPLHF. CDR3 DNA: TGCGCCAGCAGCCAAGATTCCCTTCCACCCCTCCACTTT.

V usage is TRBV3-1 and J usage is TRBJ1-4; no clear D. Trimming left V 4 bases short and J 0 bases short, with 6 bases between. This CDR3 has 14 residues. The germline V gene encodes CDR1 LGHDT and CDR2 YNNKEL (reference sequence). The CDR3 coding sequence is TGTGCCAGCAGCCCTCAAGCAACTAATGAAAAACTGTTTTTT. As protein: CASSPQATNEKLFF.

The chain links TRBV2 to TRBJ1-1, with D uncertain. Trimming pared 1 base from V and 11 bases from J, leaving 11 bases between. The length of the CDR3 is 12 residues. Germline V gene lookup returns CDR1 SNHLY and CDR2 FYNNEI. The CDR3 spells CASSEGGRGAFF. CDR3 in DNA: TGTGCCAGCAGTGAAGGAGGGCGGGGTGCTTTCTTT.

V gene TRBV25-1 combines with J gene TRBJ2-6, with 7 bases that match TRBD1. The junction had 1 base not matched to a gene; V was cut back by 6 bases and J by 2 bases. CDR1 and CDR2 from the germline V gene are MGHDK and SYGVNS. The CDR3 sequence is 14 residues long. CDR3 coding DNA: TGTGCCAGCAGAGGACAGGCTGGGGCCAACGTCCTGACTTTC. This codes for CASRGQAGANVLTF. The complete variable domain, with remaining parts taken from reference TRBV25-1 and TRBJ2-6, reads EADIYQTPRYLVIGTGKKITLECSQTMGHDKMYWYQQDPGMELHLIHYSYGVNSTEKGDLSSESTVSRIRTEHFPLTLESARPSHTSQYLCASRGQAGANVLTFGAGSRLTVL.

This clonotype was observed a handful of times. The rearrangement joins TRBV7-9 to TRBJ2-3; 10 bases line up with TRBD2. The trim removed 10 bases at V and 2 bases at J, leaving 6 bases unmatched. CDR3 length equals 14 residues. CDR1 and CDR2 from the germline V gene are SEHNR and FQNEAQ (reference sequence). CDR3 nucleotide sequence: TGTGCCACAGTAGCGGGAGGTATCACAGATACGCAGTATTTT. Protein product: CATVAGGITDTQYF.

The rearrangement joins TRBV5-1 to TRBJ2-7; 8 positions match TRBD1. This CDR3 is 12 amino acids long. The V segment lost 3 bases and the J segment 9 bases; nucleotides outside the gene matches: 5. The germline gives CDR1 SGHRS, CDR2 YFSETQ. DNA for the CDR3: TGCGCCAGCAGCTCGATCGGGACAGGGCAGTACTTC. Translation gives CASSSIGTGQYF.

This clonotype was counted at least ten times. V gene TRBV7-9 combines with J gene TRBJ2-2; D is unresolved. V was clipped by 2 bases and J by 0 bases, with 1 base between them. The CDR3 is made up of 13 amino acids. Germline V gene data show CDR1 as SEHNR and CDR2 as FQNEAQ (reference sequence). CDR3 sequence reads: CASSLPNTGELFF. The DNA of the CDR3 is TGTGCCAGCAGCTTACCGAACACCGGGGAGCTGTTTTTT.

The gene calls are TRBV12-3 or TRBV12-4 and TRBJ1-2; 7 bases align to TRBD1. V shed 4 bases and J 4 bases; nucleotides not matched to a gene: 9. This CDR3 region has 15 residues. The CDR3 here is CASSSNRGFFYGYTF. CDR3 in DNA: TGTGCCAGCAGTTCGAACAGGGGCTTTTTCTATGGCTACACCTTC.